The text below deals with one TCR beta chain. Its antigen is not identified. The data originate from a study of CXCR3-negative and CXCR3-positive naive CD8 T cells. Study-wide points: Greater hydrophobicity was found in TRB CDR3s of CXCR3-positive naive cells than of CXCR3-negative naive cells. Both naive subsets had comparably high diversity; memory CD8+ cells much lower.

The CDR3 spans 15 residues. From germline, CDR1 is SGHNT and CDR2 YYREEE (reference sequence). Among CD8+ T cells, naive ones were CD45RO-CCR7+CD27+CD95-. Libraries were UMI-labeled 5' RACE TRB cDNA. TCRdb reprocessed the 5' RACE reads and keeps a single row for each CDR3 protein, giving no DNA. The ten most abundant clones cover about 0.44% of a sample with 150,000 to 180,000 distinct CDR3 sequences. V usage is TRBV5-4 and J usage is TRBJ2-1; lacking DNA, the TRBD1 call made by TCRdb goes unchecked. Sequenced: naive CXCR3+ CD8+ T cells from blood. Stated subset: CD45RO-CCR7+CD27+CD95- naive CD8+ T cells expressing CXCR3 (TNR3+). The source of this sequence is a human donor in good health. Some clones in this sample may be carry-over from other donors' samples. The CDR3 sequence: CASSRPGQGGNEQFF.